This T cell receptor (beta chain) comes out of a study of cytomegalovirus exposure and HLA in healthy donors. The PCR was carried out with 60 Vbeta primers and 13 Jbeta primers. Produced via immunoSEQ multiplex PCR; TCRdb's table is partial and in-frame only. The data show around 200,000 clones, around three quarters seen once. Donors likely had unrecorded immune exposures despite being nominally healthy when sampled. Sequencing was done on a sample of PBMCs. The sequence derives from a man aged 25-45 years in good health and CMV-seronegative.

CDR3 sequence reads: CASSYGGNYGYTF. CDR3 DNA sequence: TGTGCCAGCAGTTATGGGGGCAACTATGGCTACACCTTC. V is TRBV6-5 and J is TRBJ1-2; a possible D gene is TRBD1 (6 bases). The V end was cut by 3 bases, the J end by 2 bases, with 7 bases between. This CDR3 has 13 residues. The germline gives CDR1 MNHEY, CDR2 SVGAGI.